This record covers a single TCR beta chain. Its antigen is not yet known. Base qualities are missing; no much larger clone stands one base away. Peripheral blood CD8+ and CD4+ T cells from healthy donors, Susac syndrome patients and multiple sclerosis patients were profiled by high-throughput TCR beta sequencing. Multiple sclerosis controls were treatment-naive patients with stable or active relapsing-remitting disease fulfilling revised McDonald criteria. Bulk CD8+ and CD4+ T cells were purified by magnetic negative isolation, while CD8+ TEMRA cells were enriched using FACS. Blood was collected in EDTA tubes and processed within 24 hours, with PBMCs isolated through density gradient centrifugation. PBMCs destined for TCR sequencing were cryopreserved in liquid nitrogen and later thawed in a 37 °C water bath. A purity of at least 90% was achieved for sorted or isolated CD4+, CD8+ and CD8+ TEMRA cells.

This sample is part of a study of CD8 T cells in Susac syndrome (dated by TCRdb to the late 2010s). Describing the broader study: Repertoire sequencing was used to test whether CD8+ T cell activation and differentiation in Susac syndrome was antigen driven.

RNA was extracted with the RNeasy kit and roughly 0.45 to 1 ug was reverse transcribed using random hexamers. The immunoSEQ multiplex PCR assay, covering 54 Vbeta and 13 Jbeta segments, was used to amplify TCR beta CDR3 regions. To correct PCR amplification bias, a synthetic template baseline was used for both primer optimization and computational correction. On the authors' methods: Reads were assigned to V, D and J genes according to IMGT and analyzed in immunoSEQ Analyzer, with only productive sequences retained. To calculate clonality, Shannon entropy was normalized by log2 of the number of productive unique sequences and then subtracted from one. For each patient and control, public and private clones were evaluated within the 100 most prevalent clones. Clones were defined as Susac-specific when absent from the healthy and MS cohorts, from some 1,100 published viral clones and from other ImmuneACCESS disease sequences. TCRdb cleaned the public reads at Q25 with fastp, built clones with MiXCR and kept in-frame beta chains. Each CDR3 protein gets just one entry, which takes the most common genes and DNA from the rows behind it. TCRdb's processing, not the authors', yielded these V and J calls. For this sample there are around 120,000 distinct CDR3 sequences; about 92% appear just once. The ten largest clones capture approximately 0.097% of the sample.

The junction carries 9 bases between V and J, which are trimmed by 5 bases and 1 base respectively. The CDR3 goes from the cysteine to the phenylalanine over 14 residues. Only the CDR3 DNA stays, 42 bases, in frame from base 1. CDR1 is given as MDHEN and CDR2 as SYDVKM, both from the germline V gene. The paper's findings and limits, for the study overall: The number of individuals in the TCR sequencing and HLA analysis was acknowledged as relatively small.

Sample: CD4+ T cells from PBMCs. The TCR originated in a human donor with multiple sclerosis. The chain is encoded by TRBV28 joined to TRBJ2-4; the D gene is possibly TRBD1, with 5 bases matching. The encoded CDR3 is CASSAPGAKNIQYF. The DNA sequence is as follows: TGTGCCAGCAGTGCCCCAGGGGCCAAAAACATTCAGTACTTC.